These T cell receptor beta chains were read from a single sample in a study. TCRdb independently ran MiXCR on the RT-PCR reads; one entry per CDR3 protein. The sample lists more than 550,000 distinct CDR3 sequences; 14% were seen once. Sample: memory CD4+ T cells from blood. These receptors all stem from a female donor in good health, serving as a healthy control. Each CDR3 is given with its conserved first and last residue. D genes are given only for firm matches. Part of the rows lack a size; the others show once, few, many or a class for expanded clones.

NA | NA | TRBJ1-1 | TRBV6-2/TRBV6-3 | CASSQWNTEAFF | TGTGCCAGCAGCCAGTGGAACACTGAAGCTTTCTTT
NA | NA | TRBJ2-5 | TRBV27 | CASKRQETQYF | TGTGCCAGCAAAAGACAAGAGACCCAGTACTTC
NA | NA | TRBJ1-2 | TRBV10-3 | CAISENDYGYTF | TGTGCCATCAGTGAGAACGACTATGGCTACACCTTC
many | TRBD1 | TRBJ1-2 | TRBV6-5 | CASGDRDGANYGYTF | TGTGCCAGCGGGGACAGGGATGGAGCTAACTATGGCTACACCTTC
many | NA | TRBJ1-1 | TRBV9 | CASSVWDGGAFF | TGTGCCAGCAGCGTTTGGGATGGGGGTGCTTTCTTT
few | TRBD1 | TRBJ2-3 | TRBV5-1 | CASSLGGTGPTDTQYF | TGCGCCAGCAGCTTGGGCGGGACAGGCCCTACAGATACGCAGTATTTT
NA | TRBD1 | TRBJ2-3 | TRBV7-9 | CASSQDRGAQYF | TGTGCCAGCAGCCAGGACAGGGGTGCGCAGTATTTT
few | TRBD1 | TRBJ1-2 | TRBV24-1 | CATSDPGQNYYGYTF | TGTGCCACCAGTGACCCGGGACAGAACTACTATGGCTACACCTTC
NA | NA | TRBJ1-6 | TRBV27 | CATGLGNNSPLHF | TGTGCCACGGGACTTGGGAATAATTCACCCCTCCACTTT
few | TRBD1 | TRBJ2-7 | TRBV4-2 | CASSQDEGTGRTYEQYF | TGTGCCAGCAGCCAAGACGAAGGGACAGGGAGAACCTACGAGCAGTACTTC
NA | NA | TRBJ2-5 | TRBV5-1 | CASSLRHGGEETQYF | TGCGCCAGCAGCTTGAGGCACGGGGGCGAGGAGACCCAGTACTTC
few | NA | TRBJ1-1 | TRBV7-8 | CASSLSKANTEAFF | TGTGCCAGCAGCTTATCCAAGGCGAACACTGAAGCTTTCTTT
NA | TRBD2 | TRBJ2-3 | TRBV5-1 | CASSRPASGGDTQYF | TGCGCCAGCAGCAGACCGGCTAGCGGGGGAGATACGCAGTATTTT
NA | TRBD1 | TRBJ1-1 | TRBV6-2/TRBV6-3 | CASSYRGAREQYLNTEAFF | TGTGCCAGCAGCTACAGGGGCGCGCGGGAACAATACCTGAACACTGAAGCTTTCTTT
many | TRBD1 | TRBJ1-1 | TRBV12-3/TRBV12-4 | CASSQIYRGTEAFF | TGTGCCAGCAGTCAAATCTACAGGGGTACTGAAGCTTTCTTT
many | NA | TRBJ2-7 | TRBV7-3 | CASSLGNSYEQYF | TGTGCCAGCAGCTTGGGCAACTCCTACGAGCAGTACTTC
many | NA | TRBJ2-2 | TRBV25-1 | CASSDPHLLTGELFF | TGTGCCAGCAGTGACCCTCACCTCCTGACCGGGGAGCTGTTTTTT
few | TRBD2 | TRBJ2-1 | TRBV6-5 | CASRTSGSLWNEQFF | TGTGCCAGCAGGACTAGCGGGAGTTTATGGAATGAGCAGTTCTTC
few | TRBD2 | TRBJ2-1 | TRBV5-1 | CASSLASSGTYEQFF | TGCGCCAGCAGCTTGGCCTCTAGCGGGACCTATGAGCAGTTCTTC
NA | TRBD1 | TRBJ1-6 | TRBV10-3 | CANQGDLNSPLHF | TGTGCCAATCAGGGGGACTTGAATTCACCCCTCCACTTT
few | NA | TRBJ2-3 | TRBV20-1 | CSAPRNRGTDTQYF | TGCAGTGCCCCTCGCAATAGGGGCACAGATACGCAGTATTTT
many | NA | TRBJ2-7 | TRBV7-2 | CASSLGKGGSYEQYF | TGTGCCAGCAGCTTAGGGAAGGGCGGCTCCTACGAGCAGTACTTC
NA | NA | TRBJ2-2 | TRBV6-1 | CASSERGTRYTGELFF | TGTGCCAGCAGTGAACGGGGCACCCGATACACCGGGGAGCTGTTTTTT
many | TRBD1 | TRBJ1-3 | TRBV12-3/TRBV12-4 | CASSFGTGGPGNTIYF | TGTGCCAGCAGTTTTGGGACAGGGGGACCTGGAAACACCATATATTTT
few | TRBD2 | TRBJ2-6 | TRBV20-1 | CSARGLAHSSGANVLTF | TGCAGTGCTAGGGGACTAGCGCACAGCTCTGGGGCCAACGTCCTGACTTTC
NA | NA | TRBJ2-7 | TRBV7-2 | CASRLMGAGEQYF | TGTGCCAGCCGGTTAATGGGGGCAGGCGAGCAGTACTTC